This T cell receptor (beta chain) comes out of a study of shared clonotypes between healthy human individuals. TCRdb keeps only in-frame clones here, not all; method: immunoSEQ multiplex PCR. The table shows some 1,900,000 clones, with about 95% occurring only once. CD45RO-negative, CCR7-positively selected cells formed the naive CD8 fraction, excluding terminally differentiated effector memory CD45RA+ cells. Recent vaccinations or acute infections were absent in the healthy HIV-negative adult donors. CDR3 length: 15 residues. Germline V gives CDR1 WSHSY, CDR2 SAAADI. V was clipped by 5 bases and J by 3 bases; unmatched bases: 4.

The V call is TRBV10-2, the J call TRBJ2-3, with TRBD1 matching over 11 bases. Sequencing was carried out using naive CD8+ T cells sorted from blood. The origin of this receptor is a man between 18 and 29 years old in good health. The DNA of the CDR3 is TGCGCCAGCAGTCGGACAGGGGGCAATACAGATACGCAGTATTTT. As protein: CASSRTGGNTDTQYF.